The entry below describes one T cell receptor (beta chain). Its antigen is still unknown. No base quality values were provided; no much bigger clone lies one nucleotide off. To sequence the TCRbeta CDR3 region, genomic DNA was isolated from the sorted cells. The immunoSEQ Assay was used for sequencing of TCRbeta CDR3 regions. This is the immuneACCESS table as TCRdb keeps it, with only in-frame sequences that have V and J called. A part of the clones is gone; compared with another copy, unresolved V genes explain less than half, and the rest is unexplained. Here the sample has roughly 62,000 clones; about 88% occur a single time. Roughly 4.5% of the sample rests with the top ten. CDR1 and CDR2, looked up from the germline V gene (reference sequence), are MNHNY and SVGAGI. For this chain, trimming is 5 bases at the V end and 6 bases at the J end, and the number of junction bases without a gene match is 10. The CDR3 goes from the cysteine to the phenylalanine over 15 residues. Just the 45-base CDR3 DNA is kept, in frame starting at base 1.

The trial excluded patients who had a history of autoimmune disease or who were on systemic immunosuppression. In every dose cohort, peripheral blood was drawn for TCR sequencing at baseline, cycle 4 day 1, and cycle 7 day 1. The samples were drawn from a first-in-human, open-label, multicenter phase I dose-escalation trial of ivuxolimab. Adults with locally advanced or metastatic melanoma, renal cell, hepatocellular, or head and neck squamous cell carcinoma were enrolled in the trial. CD4+ and CD8+ T cells were sorted separately from peripheral blood before TCR sequencing. This record comes from a study of OX40 agonist ivuxolimab in advanced cancers. Regarding the complete study: The costimulatory receptor OX40 (CD134) was targeted by ivuxolimab, a fully human IgG2 agonistic monoclonal antibody. Intravenous ivuxolimab was administered to patients every 2 weeks at six dose levels: 0.01, 0.1, 0.3, 1.5, 3 and 10 mg/kg. Of the roughly 51 patients in dose escalation, some 20 had hepatocellular carcinoma, some 15 had melanoma, 9 had renal cell carcinoma and 9 had head and neck cancer. In the dose-escalation cohort, 82.7% of patients were male, and the mean age was roughly 56 years with a range of roughly 20 to 85. Patients were allowed to have had prior anti-PD-1, anti-PD-L1 or anti-CTLA-4 therapy, and approximately 40% of the dose-escalation patients had previously received checkpoint inhibitors. Partial responses were achieved by three dose-escalation patients, of whom one had hepatocellular carcinoma and two had cutaneous melanoma. Peripheral TCRbeta sequencing aimed to test whether ivuxolimab altered TCR sequence diversity and caused clonal T-cell expansion. The monotherapy dose-escalation portion (N of about 49 patients) of the phase I ivuxolimab trial is reported in the paper. Study-wide conclusions, independent of this receptor: Antigen specificity was not determined for the clonally expanded peripheral T cells. On average, CD8+ T cells showed more expanded clones than CD4+ T cells after ivuxolimab. Partial responders in the 0.1-3.0 mg/kg groups had among the lowest normalized peripheral clonal expansion, especially among CD8+ T cells. Low levels of normalized T-cell clonal expansion were also seen in some patients who did not respond. Clonal expansion of both CD4+ and CD8+ blood T cells was observed from baseline to week 6 at doses 0.1 to 3.0 mg/kg.

The material sequenced was CD4+ or CD8+ T cells sorted from blood, taken in a trial of the OX40 agonist ivuxolimab. Recombination linked TRBV6-6 to TRBJ2-1, with 7 central nucleotides matching TRBD2. This TCR was sampled from an adult with an advanced solid tumor such as melanoma, head and neck, liver or kidney cancer. The CDR3 has the sequence CASSHGLVGSNEQFF. The DNA is TGTGCCAGCAGTCATGGACTAGTGGGGTCCAATGAGCAGTTCTTC.